These T cell receptor beta chains were read from a single sample in a study of T cell responses to AZD1222 COVID-19 vaccine. Sequenced by immunoSEQ multiplex PCR; TCRdb stores in-frame clones only, minus some. Among approximately 120,000 clones listed, 80% to 90% were seen once. The starting material was peripheral blood, obtained 28 days after the second AZD1222 dose. These receptors all come from an adult who received the AZD1222 COVID-19 vaccine. Both conserved end residues are part of each CDR3. The D gene is left open where the match is weak. The size field is filled for only some rows; it gives once, few, many or a size class.

v_call	cdr3_length	d_call	j_call	clone_size	cdr3_nt	cdr3_aa
TRBV27	14	NA	TRBJ1-1	NA	TGTGCCAGCAGTTTCGTGGGGTTAGGCACTGAAGCTTTCTTT	CASSFVGLGTEAFF
TRBV6-1	16	TRBD2	TRBJ2-5	NA	TGTGCCAGCAGTGAGTTGGCGGGGGGGCCCCAAGAGACCCAGTACTTC	CASSELAGGPQETQYF
TRBV5-1	14	TRBD1	TRBJ2-5	once	TGCGCCAGCAGCTCCGGGACAGCACAAGAGACCCAGTACTTC	CASSSGTAQETQYF
TRBV9	16	TRBD2	TRBJ2-3	NA	TGTGCCAGCAGCCCCTCACTAGCGGGGTTGGGTGATACGCAGTATTTT	CASSPSLAGLGDTQYF
TRBV4-2	17	TRBD2	TRBJ2-2	NA	TGTGCCAGCAGCCCGATGACTAGCGGCCCTAACACCGGGGAGCTGTTTTTT	CASSPMTSGPNTGELFF
TRBV5-4	13	NA	TRBJ1-2	NA	TGTGCCAGCAGCTTGACAGAGACCTATGGCTACACCTTC	CASSLTETYGYTF
TRBV28	13	TRBD1	TRBJ1-2	NA	TGTGCCAGCAGGCGGACAGGGGGTTATGGCTACACCTTC	CASRRTGGYGYTF
TRBV19	13	NA	TRBJ2-5	NA	TGTGCCAGTAGTATGTGGACCCAAGAGACCCAGTACTTC	CASSMWTQETQYF
TRBV11-2	14	NA	TRBJ1-2	NA	TGTGCCAGCAGCTTAGATAAGGGGGAATATGGCTACACCTTC	CASSLDKGEYGYTF
TRBV3-1/TRBV3-2	15	NA	TRBJ2-1	NA	TGTGCCAGCAGCCAATACAGGGACACCTACAATGAGCAGTTCTTC	CASSQYRDTYNEQFF
TRBV6-5	15	TRBD1	TRBJ1-1	NA	TGTGCCAGCAGTTACTCGAAGGGGGCTTACACTGAAGCTTTCTTT	CASSYSKGAYTEAFF
TRBV5-6	17	NA	TRBJ1-5	NA	TGTGCCAGCAGCTTAAGACCGGGACAAATTAGCAATCAGCCCCAGCATTTT	CASSLRPGQISNQPQHF
TRBV7-9	14	NA	TRBJ2-2	NA	TGTGCCAGCAGCCCGACGGGACTCCTCGGGGAGCTGTTTTTT	CASSPTGLLGELFF
TRBV7-2	16	TRBD2	TRBJ2-3	once	TGTGCCAGCAGCTTAGTTTTTCGGGGGGGCCAAGATACGCAGTATTTT	CASSLVFRGGQDTQYF
TRBV6-2/TRBV6-3	15	NA	TRBJ1-5	NA	TGTGCCAGCAGTTACTCGCTACACTCCAATCAGCCCCAGCATTTT	CASSYSLHSNQPQHF
TRBV28	12	NA	TRBJ2-5	NA	TGTGCCAGCAGTTTGGTCCCAGAGACCCAGTACTTC	CASSLVPETQYF
TRBV6-5	15	NA	TRBJ1-1	NA	TGTGCCAGCAGGAGGAGGACAGCTGCGAACACTGAAGCTTTCTTT	CASRRRTAANTEAFF
TRBV30	15	NA	TRBJ1-2	NA	TGTGCCTGGAGTGATTTAGGGGCCGTTTACTATGGCTACACCTTC	CAWSDLGAVYYGYTF
TRBV28	16	NA	TRBJ1-5	NA	TGTGCCAGCAGTTCCCCATTTAGGGGGGGTGGACAGCCCCAGCATTTT	CASSSPFRGGGQPQHF
TRBV6-2/TRBV6-3	15	NA	TRBJ1-2	few	TGTGCCAGCAGTTACACGGGCGGCTTCGCTGATGGCTACACCTTC	CASSYTGGFADGYTF
TRBV19	14	NA	TRBJ1-3	NA	TGTGCCAGCGCCTATGGGACCTCTGGAAACACCATATATTTT	CASAYGTSGNTIYF
TRBV2	18	TRBD1	TRBJ2-6	once	TGTGCCAGCAGTGCCGGACAGGTGGGCCTATCTGGGGCCAACGTCCTGACTTTC	CASSAGQVGLSGANVLTF
TRBV6-5	15	NA	TRBJ1-1	NA	TGTGCCAGCAGCCTTACGAGGGAGATGAACACTGAAGCTTTCTTT	CASSLTREMNTEAFF
TRBV7-8	12	NA	TRBJ2-3	NA	TGTGCCAGCAGCCAGAGAGGGGATACGCAGTATTTT	CASSQRGDTQYF
TRBV11-3	17	TRBD2	TRBJ2-3	NA	TGTGCCAGCAGCTTAGGGGGAAGCGGGAGCAGCACAGATACGCAGTATTTT	CASSLGGSGSSTDTQYF
TRBV3-1/TRBV3-2	18	NA	TRBJ1-2	NA	TGTGCCAGCAGCCACCACGTGGAGGGGGTCTGGCCTAACTATGGCTACACCTTC	CASSHHVEGVWPNYGYTF
TRBV4-3	15	TRBD2	TRBJ2-7	NA	TGCGCCAGCAGCCAAGGGATAGCGGGGGCATACGAGCAGTACTTC	CASSQGIAGAYEQYF
TRBV19	15	NA	TRBJ2-5	NA	TGTGCCAGTAGGCATGGGGGCCAGGTCTCGGAGACCCAGTACTTC	CASRHGGQVSETQYF
TRBV18	16	NA	TRBJ1-3	NA	TGTGCCAGCCCACCACCGGGGACACCACAAGGAAACACCATATATTTT	CASPPPGTPQGNTIYF
TRBV18	14	TRBD2	TRBJ2-7	NA	TGTGCCAGCTCGCCTCCGGGACTACCCTACGAGCAGTACTTC	CASSPPGLPYEQYF
TRBV2	11	NA	TRBJ1-2	NA	TGTGCCAGCAGGCCGATAGATGGCTACACCTTC	CASRPIDGYTF
TRBV4-1	14	NA	TRBJ1-1	once	TGCGCCAGCAGCCAAGGGGGGATGAACACTGAAGCTTTCTTT	CASSQGGMNTEAFF
TRBV7-9	16	NA	TRBJ2-3	NA	TGTGCCAGCAGCCTCGCTTTGCCCTTAGGAACAGATACGCAGTATTTT	CASSLALPLGTDTQYF
TRBV6-2/TRBV6-3	14	NA	TRBJ1-1	once	TGTGCCAGCAGTTCGGCGGGAGAGAACACTGAAGCTTTCTTT	CASSSAGENTEAFF
TRBV11-2	15	TRBD2	TRBJ2-1	NA	TGTGCCAGCAGCCGATTAAGCGGGAGGCGCGACGGGCAGTTCTTC	CASSRLSGRRDGQFF
TRBV9	14	TRBD2	TRBJ2-7	NA	TGTGCCAGCAGCGCTAGCGGGAGTTTCTACGAGCAGTACTTC	CASSASGSFYEQYF
TRBV7-3	14	TRBD2	TRBJ2-1	NA	TGTGCCAGCAGCTGGACTAGCGGGAATGGTGAGCAGTTCTTC	CASSWTSGNGEQFF
TRBV20-1	13	NA	TRBJ1-2	NA	TGCAGTGCTAGTAATCCGACTAACTATGGCTACACCTTC	CSASNPTNYGYTF
TRBV9	13	NA	TRBJ2-3	NA	TGTGCCAGCAGCGTAGTAACCACAGATACGCAGTATTTT	CASSVVTTDTQYF
TRBV7-8	14	TRBD1	TRBJ2-7	few	TGTGCCAGCAGCTTGGGCAGGGGGCCCTACGAGCAGTACTTC	CASSLGRGPYEQYF
TRBV6-5	12	NA	TRBJ1-5	NA	TGTGCCAGCTGGGGGAATGATCAGCCCCAGCATTTT	CASWGNDQPQHF
TRBV5-1	14	TRBD1	TRBJ1-2	NA	TGCGCCAACGGGGGACAGGGACTTAACTATGGCTACACCTTC	CANGGQGLNYGYTF